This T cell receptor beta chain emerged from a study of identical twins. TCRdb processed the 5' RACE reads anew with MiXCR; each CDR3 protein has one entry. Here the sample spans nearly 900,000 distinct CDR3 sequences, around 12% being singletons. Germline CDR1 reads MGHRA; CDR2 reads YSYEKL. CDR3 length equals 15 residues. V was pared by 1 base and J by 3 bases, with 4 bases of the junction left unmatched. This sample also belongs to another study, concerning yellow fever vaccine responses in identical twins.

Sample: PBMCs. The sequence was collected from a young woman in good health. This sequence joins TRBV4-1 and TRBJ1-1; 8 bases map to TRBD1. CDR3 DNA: TGCGCCAGCAGCCAAGCCGGGACAGGAGACACTGAAGCTTTCTTT. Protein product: CASSQAGTGDTEAFF.